The following is a TCR beta chain sequence with its context. This clonotype occurred a few times. Which antigen it targets is not known. Base qualities are not recorded, but no much larger clone differs from it by a single base. The sample belongs to a study of identical twins (dated by TCRdb to about 2016). Context from the whole study: To test whether fetal clonotypes persist, this study deep-sequenced TCR alpha and beta repertoires from monozygotic twins, from unrelated adults of various ages, and from cord blood. To rule out contamination, replicate twin experiments were performed at different times with different library preparation protocols. Points the paper makes about the study in general: Invariant T cells such as MAIT and iNKT could partly confound zero-insertion analyses, although diverse VJ usage argued against such confounding for most clonotypes. Excess twin sharing in beta out-of-frame sequences was weaker because fewer shared sequences lowered the signal-to-noise ratio. Because the same donors could not be followed over many years, conclusions were based on cross-sectional statistical analysis. In monozygotic twins, recombination models systematically underestimated out-of-frame TCR alpha sharing, but the models matched the sharing seen between unrelated individuals. Compared with coincidental sharing between unrelated individuals, an excess of low generation-probability sequences was observed among out-of-frame TCR alpha sequences shared between twins. Fewer insertions were carried by abundant cord blood beta clonotypes, a similar but weaker trend appeared in young adult naive repertoires, and no such trend appeared in memory repertoires.

The method was 5' RACE. The sequencer was an Illumina HiSeq 2000. A universal primer binding site was introduced by template switching, and a unique molecular identifier was present in the final cDNA, enabling accurate counting of TCR cDNA molecules. Specific primers in the conserved constant-segment region were used to synthesize first-strand cDNA for TCR alpha and beta chains. To control for contamination, each cDNA library was double barcoded with a SMART-Mk sample barcode plus Illumina barcodes. TruSeq adapter sequences, together with Illumina sample barcodes, were added in two successive PCR steps. The Illumina HiSeq platform was used with custom primers to sequence TCR alpha and beta cDNA libraries. Concerning the study's data processing: Unique molecular identifiers were extracted from raw reads with MiGEC, and CDR3 positions were determined with MiXCR. For each individual, recombination models were inferred using an EM algorithm with the repgenHMM and IGoR tools. The analysis of shared clonotypes was done with the tcR package in R, with sharing normalized by the product of cloneset sizes. Out-of-frame nonproductive sequences were analyzed to study raw recombination free of thymic and clonal selection effects. TCRdb trimmed the raw reads at Q25, called clones with MiXCR and kept productive beta chains. Under each unique CDR3 protein, matching rows form one entry showing the most common genes and DNA. These V and J calls derive from TCRdb rather than the authors' analysis. The sample table shows about 810,000 distinct CDR3 sequences, and around 12% are seen once. The top ten clones comprise about 1.5% of the sample.

Only healthy Caucasian donors were included. Three pairs of female monozygotic twins, all aged roughly 18 to 29 years, were included in the twin cohort. Peripheral blood mononuclear cells were the source from which RNA for the TCR libraries was isolated. Spanning cysteine to phenylalanine, the CDR3 consists of 12 amino acids. The kept DNA is CDR3 alone, 36 bases in frame from the first base. In the germline V gene (reference sequence), CDR1 corresponds to DFQATT and CDR2 to SNEGSKA. A distance of 9 bases separates the germline ends of V and J, which lose 3 bases and 4 bases respectively. These data are also associated with another study on yellow fever vaccine responses in identical twins. The second paper states: According to the authors, the vaccine-induced T cell response in identical twins seemed to be partly convergent and partly specific to each individual. Focusing on identical twins, the study followed the T cell clones that responded to the vaccine, and did so with precision.

This receptor was taken from a young woman in good health. The rearrangement combines TRBV20-1 with TRBJ1-2, with the identity of the D gene unclear. The sample consisted of PBMCs. The nucleotide sequence reads as follows: TGCAGTGCTAGCGACGTTCTCTATGGCTACACCTTC. The resulting protein is CSASDVLYGYTF.